Sequencing of this TCR beta chain was carried out in a study of control samples from healthy donors and cancer patients. The CDR3 has 16 residues. V lost 6 bases, J lost 9 bases, and 9 bases stayed unmatched. Germline assignment: CDR1 SGHVS and CDR2 FNYEAQ. The repertoire was sequenced with immunoSEQ multiplex PCR; TCRdb's copy has only in-frame clones and lacks some. The sample has 150,000 to 200,000 clones, roughly 90% seen once. This TCR was recovered from a woman aged 45-59 years in good health. Sequenced input: blood. The genes are TRBV7-6 and TRBJ2-1; 15 positions agree with TRBD2. The CDR3 protein is CASSSSGTSGRLEQFF. The CDR3 DNA is TGTGCCAGCAGTTCATCCGGGACTAGCGGGAGGCTTGAGCAGTTCTTC.